The entry below describes one TCR beta chain. Antigen: not known. Germline-derived CDR1 and CDR2 are SEHNR and FQNEAQ (reference sequence). The V end lost 1 base, the J end lost 2 bases, and 12 bases lay between the germline ends. The CDR3 consists of 16 residues. Time point meaning: week 35, safety follow-up. Vaccinated patients received 300 ug of mutant IDH1 20-mer peptide per dose, with topical imiquimod. This specimen belongs to a study of a mutant IDH1 vaccine in newly diagnosed glioma. At the level of the study: Week 35 was safety follow-up visit V12; week 47 was end-of-study visit V13.

Generated by immunoSEQ multiplex PCR, the TCRdb table keeps only in-frame clones and is missing some. Of 45,000 to 50,000 clones listed, around nine tenths are singletons. The chain couples TRBV7-9 to TRBJ1-3, with no clear D. The material was PBMCs, obtained from a glioma patient whose treatment included an IDH1 peptide vaccine. The receptor was isolated from a woman aged 40 to 49 with glioma. CDR3 protein: CASSLVSGTTGNTIYF. The CDR3 DNA follows: TGTGCCAGCAGCTTAGTCTCAGGTACAACTGGAAACACCATATATTTT.